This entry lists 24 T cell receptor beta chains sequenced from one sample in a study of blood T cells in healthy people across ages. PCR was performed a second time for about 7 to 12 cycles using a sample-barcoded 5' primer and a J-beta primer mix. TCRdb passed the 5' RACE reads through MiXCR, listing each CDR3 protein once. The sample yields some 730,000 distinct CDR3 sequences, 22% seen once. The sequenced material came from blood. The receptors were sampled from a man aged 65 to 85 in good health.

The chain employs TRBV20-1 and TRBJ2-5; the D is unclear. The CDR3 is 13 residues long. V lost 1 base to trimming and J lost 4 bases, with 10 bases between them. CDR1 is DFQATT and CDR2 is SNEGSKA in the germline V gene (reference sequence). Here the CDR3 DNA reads TGCAGTGCTAGAGTCGGGTTCGGAGAGACCCAGTACTTC. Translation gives CSARVGFGETQYF.

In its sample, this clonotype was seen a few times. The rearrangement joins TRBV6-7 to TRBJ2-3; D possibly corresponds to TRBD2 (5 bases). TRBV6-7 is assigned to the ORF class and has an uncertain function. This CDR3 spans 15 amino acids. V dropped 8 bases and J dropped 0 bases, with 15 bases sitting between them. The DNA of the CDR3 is TGTGCCAGCCTCTTCCGGGATCCTAGCACAGATACGCAGTATTTT. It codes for CASLFRDPSTDTQYF.

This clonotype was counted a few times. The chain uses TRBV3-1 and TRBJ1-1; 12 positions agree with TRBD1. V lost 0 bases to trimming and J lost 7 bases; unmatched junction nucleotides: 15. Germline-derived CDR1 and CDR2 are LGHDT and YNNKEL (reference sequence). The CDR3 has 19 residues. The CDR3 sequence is CASSQENREGDRGRNEAFF. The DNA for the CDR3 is TGTGCCAGCAGCCAAGAAAATCGGGAGGGGGACAGGGGGCGGAATGAAGCTTTCTTT.

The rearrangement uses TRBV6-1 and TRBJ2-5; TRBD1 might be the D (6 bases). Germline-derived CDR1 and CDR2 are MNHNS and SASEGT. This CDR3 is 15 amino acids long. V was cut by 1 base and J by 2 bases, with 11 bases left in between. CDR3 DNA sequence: TGTGCCAGCAGTGAAGTCAGGGGTCGTCAAGAGACCCAGTACTTC. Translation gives CASSEVRGRQETQYF.

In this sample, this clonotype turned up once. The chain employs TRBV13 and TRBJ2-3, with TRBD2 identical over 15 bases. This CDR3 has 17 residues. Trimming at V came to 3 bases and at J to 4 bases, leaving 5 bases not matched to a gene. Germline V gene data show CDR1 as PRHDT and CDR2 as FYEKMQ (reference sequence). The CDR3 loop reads CASSFGLAGGNSDTQYF. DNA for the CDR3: TGTGCCAGCAGCTTCGGACTAGCGGGGGGGAACTCAGATACGCAGTATTTT.

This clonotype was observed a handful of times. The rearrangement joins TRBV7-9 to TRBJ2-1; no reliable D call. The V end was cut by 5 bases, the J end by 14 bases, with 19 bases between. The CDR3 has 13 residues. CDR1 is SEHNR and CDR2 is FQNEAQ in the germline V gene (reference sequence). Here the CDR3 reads CASSVYSDTAKFF. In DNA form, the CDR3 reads TGTGCCAGCAGCGTATACAGTGATACAGCAAAGTTCTTC.

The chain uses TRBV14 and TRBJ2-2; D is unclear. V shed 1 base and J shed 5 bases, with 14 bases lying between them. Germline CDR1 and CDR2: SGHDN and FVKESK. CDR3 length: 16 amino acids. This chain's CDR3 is CASSQGTAQYTGELFF. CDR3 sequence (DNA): TGTGCCAGCAGCCAAGGGACCGCCCAATATACCGGGGAGCTGTTTTTT. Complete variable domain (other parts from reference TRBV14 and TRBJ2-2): EAGVTQFPSHSVIEKGQTVTLRCDPISGHDNLYWYRRVMGKEIKFLLHFVKESKQDESGMPNNRFLAERTGGTYSTLKVQPAELEDSGVYFCASSQGTAQYTGELFFGEGSRLTVL.

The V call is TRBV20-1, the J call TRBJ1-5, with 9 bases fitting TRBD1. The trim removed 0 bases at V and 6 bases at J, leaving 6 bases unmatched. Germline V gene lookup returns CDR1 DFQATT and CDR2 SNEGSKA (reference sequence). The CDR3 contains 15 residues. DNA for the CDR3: TGCAGTGCTAGAGATGGGGGACAGGGCGGTCAGCCCCAGCATTTT. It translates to CSARDGGQGGQPQHF.

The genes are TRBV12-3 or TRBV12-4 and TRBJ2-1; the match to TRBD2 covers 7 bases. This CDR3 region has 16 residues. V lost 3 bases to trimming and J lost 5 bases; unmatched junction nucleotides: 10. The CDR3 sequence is CASSFPRTRDDNEQFF. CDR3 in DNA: TGTGCCAGCAGTTTCCCTCGGACTAGGGATGACAATGAGCAGTTCTTC.

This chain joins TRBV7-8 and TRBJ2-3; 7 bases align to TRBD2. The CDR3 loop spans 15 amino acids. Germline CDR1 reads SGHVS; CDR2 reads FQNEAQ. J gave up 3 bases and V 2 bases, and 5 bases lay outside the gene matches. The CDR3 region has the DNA TGTGCCAGCAGCTTATTAGGACTAGAAACAGATACGCAGTATTTT. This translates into CASSLLGLETDTQYF.

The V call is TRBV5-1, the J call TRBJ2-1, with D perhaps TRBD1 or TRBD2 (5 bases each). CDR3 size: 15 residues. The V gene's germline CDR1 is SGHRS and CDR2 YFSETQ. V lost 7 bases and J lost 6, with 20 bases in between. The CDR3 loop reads CASVPTRARGNEQFF. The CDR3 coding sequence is TGCGCCAGCGTTCCTACGAGGGCGAGGGGCAATGAGCAGTTCTTC.

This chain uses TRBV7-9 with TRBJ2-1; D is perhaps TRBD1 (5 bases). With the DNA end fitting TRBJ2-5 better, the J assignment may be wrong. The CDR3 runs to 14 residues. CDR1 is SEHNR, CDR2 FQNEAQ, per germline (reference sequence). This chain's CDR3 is CASSLPPGTGTQYF. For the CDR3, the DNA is TGTGCCAGCAGCTTACCCCCAGGAACAGGGACCCAGTACTTC.

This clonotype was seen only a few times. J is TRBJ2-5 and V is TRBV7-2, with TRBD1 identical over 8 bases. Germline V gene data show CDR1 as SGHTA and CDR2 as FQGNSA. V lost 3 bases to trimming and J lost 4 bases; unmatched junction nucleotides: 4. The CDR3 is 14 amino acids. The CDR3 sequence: CASSFDRGPETQYF. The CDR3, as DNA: TGTGCCAGCAGCTTCGACAGGGGCCCAGAGACCCAGTACTTC.

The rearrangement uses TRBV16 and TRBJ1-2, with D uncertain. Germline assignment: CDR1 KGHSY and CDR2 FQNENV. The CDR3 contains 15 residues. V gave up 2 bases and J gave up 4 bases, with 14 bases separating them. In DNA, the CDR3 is TGTGCCAGCAGCCAAAGGACGACCGGCTCCTATGGCTACACCTTC. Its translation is CASSQRTTGSYGYTF. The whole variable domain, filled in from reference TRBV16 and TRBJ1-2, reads GEEVAQTPKHLVRGEGQKAKLYCAPIKGHSYVFWYQQVLKNEFKFLISFQNENVFDETGMPKERFSAKCLPNSPCSLEIQATKLEDSAVYFCASSQRTTGSYGYTFGSGTRLTVV.

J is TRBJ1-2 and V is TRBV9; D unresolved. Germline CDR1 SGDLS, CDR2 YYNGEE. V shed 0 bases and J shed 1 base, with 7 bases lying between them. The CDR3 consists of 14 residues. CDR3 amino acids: CASSVGRDNYGYTF. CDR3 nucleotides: TGTGCCAGCAGCGTAGGACGGGATAACTATGGCTACACCTTC.

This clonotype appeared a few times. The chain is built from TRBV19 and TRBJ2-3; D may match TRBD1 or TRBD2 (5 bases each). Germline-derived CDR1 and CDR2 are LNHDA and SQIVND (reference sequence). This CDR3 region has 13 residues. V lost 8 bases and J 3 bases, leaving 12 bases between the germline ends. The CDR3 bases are TGTGCCAGTGGAGTGGGGGTGACAGATACGCAGTATTTT. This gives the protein CASGVGVTDTQYF.

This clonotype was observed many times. The CDR3 DNA reads TGTGCCAGCAGTCCCTATGAGACCCAGTACTTC. This sequence encodes CASSPYETQYF. This chain connects TRBV6-6 to TRBJ2-5, with D unresolved. Germline CDR1 and CDR2: MNHNY and SVGAGI (reference sequence). V was shortened by 5 bases and J by 5 bases, with 6 bases between the two germline ends. This CDR3 has 11 residues.

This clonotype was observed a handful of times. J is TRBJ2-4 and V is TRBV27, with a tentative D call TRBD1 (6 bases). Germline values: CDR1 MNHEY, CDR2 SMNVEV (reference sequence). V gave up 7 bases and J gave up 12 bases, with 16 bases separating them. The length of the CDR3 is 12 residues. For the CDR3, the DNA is TGTGCCAGCATGGGGGCAGGGAGCAATCAGTACTTC. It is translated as CASMGAGSNQYF.

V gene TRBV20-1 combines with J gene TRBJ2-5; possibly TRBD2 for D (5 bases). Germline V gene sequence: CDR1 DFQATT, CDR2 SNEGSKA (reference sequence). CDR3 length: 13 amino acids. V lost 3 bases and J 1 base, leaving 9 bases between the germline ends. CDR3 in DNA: TGCAGTGCTAGTAGGCTAGCCCAAGAGACCCAGTACTTC. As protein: CSASRLAQETQYF.

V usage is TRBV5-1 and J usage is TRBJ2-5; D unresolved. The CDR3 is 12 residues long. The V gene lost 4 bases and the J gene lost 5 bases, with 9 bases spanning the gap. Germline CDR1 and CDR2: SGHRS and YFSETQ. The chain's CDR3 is CASSETAETQYF. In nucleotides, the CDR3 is TGCGCCAGCAGCGAAACCGCTGAGACCCAGTACTTC.

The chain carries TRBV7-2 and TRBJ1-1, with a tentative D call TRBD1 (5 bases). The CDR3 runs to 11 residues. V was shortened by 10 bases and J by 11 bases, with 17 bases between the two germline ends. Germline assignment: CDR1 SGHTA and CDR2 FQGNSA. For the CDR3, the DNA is TGTGCCACCCAGGGACCAGCGTGGGCTTTCTTT. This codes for CATQGPAWAFF.

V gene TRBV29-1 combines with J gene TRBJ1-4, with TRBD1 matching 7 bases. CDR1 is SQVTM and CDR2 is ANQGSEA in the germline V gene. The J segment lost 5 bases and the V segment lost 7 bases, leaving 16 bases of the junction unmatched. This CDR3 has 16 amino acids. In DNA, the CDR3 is TGCAGCGCTATGGCGGACTTGACAGGGAGAAATGAAAAACTGTTTTTT. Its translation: CSAMADLTGRNEKLFF.

In DNA form, the CDR3 reads TGTGCCAGCAGCCGCGAAGGTGACGAGCAGTACTTC. Encoded protein: CASSREGDEQYF. This chain joins TRBV7-8 and TRBJ2-1, with D hard to call. The DNA end is a closer match to TRBJ2-7, so the J assignment may be wrong. CDR1 SGHVS and CDR2 FQNEAQ come from the germline V gene. This CDR3 is built from 12 residues.

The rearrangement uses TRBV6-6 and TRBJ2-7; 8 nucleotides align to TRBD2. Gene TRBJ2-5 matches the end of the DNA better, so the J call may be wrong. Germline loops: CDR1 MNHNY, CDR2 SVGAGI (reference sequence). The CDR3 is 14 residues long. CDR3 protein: CASLHAGGGKTQYF. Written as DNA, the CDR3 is TGTGCCAGTCTACATGCGGGAGGAGGGAAGACCCAGTACTTC.